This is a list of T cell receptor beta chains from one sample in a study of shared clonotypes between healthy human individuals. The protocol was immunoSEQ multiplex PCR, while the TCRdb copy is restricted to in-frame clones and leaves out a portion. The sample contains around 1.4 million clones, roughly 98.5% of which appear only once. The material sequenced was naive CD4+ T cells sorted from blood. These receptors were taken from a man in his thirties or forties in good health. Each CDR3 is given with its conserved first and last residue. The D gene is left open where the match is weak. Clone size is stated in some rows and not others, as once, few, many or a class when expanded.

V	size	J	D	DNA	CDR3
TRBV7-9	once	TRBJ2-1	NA	TGTGCCAGCAGCTTAGGGACTTTCTCCTACAATGAGCAGTTCTTC	CASSLGTFSYNEQFF
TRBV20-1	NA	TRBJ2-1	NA	TGCAGTGCTGGGGGGCTCGTACAGTTCTTC	CSAGGLVQFF
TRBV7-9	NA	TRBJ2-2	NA	TGTGCCAGCAGCTTAAGGCTTGGGGCAAAGAACACCGGGGAGCTGTTTTTT	CASSLRLGAKNTGELFF
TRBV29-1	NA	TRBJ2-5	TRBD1	TGCAGCGTTGAAGAAGGACAGGGAGAGACCCAGTACTTC	CSVEEGQGETQYF
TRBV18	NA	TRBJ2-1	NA	TGTGCCAGCTCACCACAAGCCTTAACCCTTGAGCAGTTCTTC	CASSPQALTLEQFF
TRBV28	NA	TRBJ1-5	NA	TGTGCCAGCAGTTTTTCAGGGAGGAATCAGCCCCAGCATTTT	CASSFSGRNQPQHF
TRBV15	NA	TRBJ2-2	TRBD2	TGTGCCACCACACCGGGACTAGGATACGGGGAGCTGTTTTTT	CATTPGLGYGELFF
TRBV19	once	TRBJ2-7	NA	TGTGCCAGTCGATTTGAGCGACAGAAAGGGGAGCAGTACTTC	CASRFERQKGEQYF
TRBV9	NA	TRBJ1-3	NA	TGTGCCAGCAGCGTTCAGGGGACGAAATCCCCGGGAAACACCATATATTTT	CASSVQGTKSPGNTIYF
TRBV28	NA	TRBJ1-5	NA	TGTGCCAGCAGTTTAACGTGGCCTCAGCCCCAGCATTTT	CASSLTWPQPQHF
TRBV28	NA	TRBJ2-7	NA	TGTGCCAGCAGTTCAGACCGCAGGGCCATCACCTACGAGCAGTACTTC	CASSSDRRAITYEQYF
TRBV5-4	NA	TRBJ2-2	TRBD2	TGTGCCAGCAGCCTGGGACTAGCGGGAGGGGGCACCGGGGAGCTGTTTTTT	CASSLGLAGGGTGELFF
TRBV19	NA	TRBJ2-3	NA	TGTGCCAGTAGCCCCCAAGGCAGGGGTCCAGATACGCAGTATTTT	CASSPQGRGPDTQYF
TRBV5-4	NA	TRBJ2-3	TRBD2	TGTGCCAGCAGCCCCGGAAGCGGGAGCCCAGATACGCAGTATTTT	CASSPGSGSPDTQYF
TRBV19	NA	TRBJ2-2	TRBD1	TGTGCCAGTACCGCAGGGGGCACGAACACCGGGGAGCTGTTTTTT	CASTAGGTNTGELFF
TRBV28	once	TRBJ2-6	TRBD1	TGTGCCAGCAGTTTCCATGGACAGGGCTTAGGCTCTGGGGCCAACGTCCTGACTTTC	CASSFHGQGLGSGANVLTF
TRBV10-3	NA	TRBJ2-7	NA	TGTGCCATCAGTGAGGCAGGGGGAGGCTACGAGCAGTACTTC	CAISEAGGGYEQYF
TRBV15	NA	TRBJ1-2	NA	TGTGCCACCAGCAGTGCCGGACGGAACTACACCTTC	CATSSAGRNYTF
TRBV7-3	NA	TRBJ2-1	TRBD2	TGTGCCAGCAGCTTAGGGCTCGGGACTAGTTCCCACAATGAGCAGTTCTTC	CASSLGLGTSSHNEQFF
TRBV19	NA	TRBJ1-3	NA	TGTGCCAGTAGTATGGGGGGCTCTGGAAACACCATATATTTT	CASSMGGSGNTIYF
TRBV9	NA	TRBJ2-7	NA	TGTGCCAGCAGCGTAACCCCAGTGACCTACGAGCAGTACTTC	CASSVTPVTYEQYF
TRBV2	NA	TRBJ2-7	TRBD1	TGTGCCAGCAGTCTAGGAGGACAGGGGGCTAGGGAGTACTTC	CASSLGGQGAREYF
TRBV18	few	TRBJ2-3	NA	TGTGCCAGCTCACCCTTCACAGATACGCAGTATTTT	CASSPFTDTQYF
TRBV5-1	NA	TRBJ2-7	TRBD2	TGCGCCAGCAGGGGGGGGACCGGCTTGCGTGTCGAGCAGTACTTC	CASRGGTGLRVEQYF
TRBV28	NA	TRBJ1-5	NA	TGTGCCAGCACTCCGACTAGGGGCCTCCAGCATTTT	CASTPTRGLQHF
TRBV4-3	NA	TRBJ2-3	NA	TGCGCCAGCTCTCGAGGGCCCCTCACAGATACGCAGTATTTT	CASSRGPLTDTQYF
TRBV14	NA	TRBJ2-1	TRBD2	TGTGCCAGCAGCCAAGGTGGACTAGCCGGGGATGAGCAGTTCTTC	CASSQGGLAGDEQFF
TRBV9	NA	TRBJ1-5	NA	TGTGCCAGCAGCTTAATCAGGACCAGCCAGCCCCAGCATTTT	CASSLIRTSQPQHF
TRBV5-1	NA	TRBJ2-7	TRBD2	TGCGCCAGCAGCATCGGAGCGGGAAGCTACGAGCAGTACTTC	CASSIGAGSYEQYF
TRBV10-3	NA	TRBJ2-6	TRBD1	TGTGCCATGGCGGCAGGGGGCTACTCTGGGGCCAACGTCCTGACTTTC	CAMAAGGYSGANVLTF
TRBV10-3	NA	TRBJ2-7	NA	TGTGCCATCAGCGGACCCCGGAGGGCCGAGCAGTACTTC	CAISGPRRAEQYF
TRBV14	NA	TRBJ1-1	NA	TGTGCCAGCAGCCACAGGACAAGTGTTGTCAACACTGAAGCTTTCTTT	CASSHRTSVVNTEAFF
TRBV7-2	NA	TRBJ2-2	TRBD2	TGTGCCAGCAGCTTGGTATCGGGAGGAGGCACCGGGGAGCTGTTTTTT	CASSLVSGGGTGELFF
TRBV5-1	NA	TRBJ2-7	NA	TGCGCCAGCAGCTTGGCCCCAGCGGGTAGCTCCTACGAGCAGTACTTC	CASSLAPAGSSYEQYF
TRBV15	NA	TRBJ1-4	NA	TGTGCCACCAGCAGAACGAATGAAAAACTGTTTTTT	CATSRTNEKLFF
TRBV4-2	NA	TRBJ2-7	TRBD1	TGTGCCAGCAGGGACAGGGGACACTACGAGCAGTACTTC	CASRDRGHYEQYF
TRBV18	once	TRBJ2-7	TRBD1	TGTGCCAGCTCACTAGGGACAGCCTACGAGCAGTACTTC	CASSLGTAYEQYF
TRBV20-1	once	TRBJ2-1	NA	TGCAGCGTGTTTTCTACCTATGAGCAGTTCTTC	CSVFSTYEQFF
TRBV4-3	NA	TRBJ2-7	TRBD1	TGCGCCAGCAGCCTTCAGGGGGCCGAGCAGTACTTC	CASSLQGAEQYF
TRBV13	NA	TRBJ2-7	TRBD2	TGTGCCAGCAGCCCGAGGAGGACTAGTTACGAGCAGTACTTC	CASSPRRTSYEQYF
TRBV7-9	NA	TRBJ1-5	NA	TGTGCCAGCAGCTCCGAGGACGACGCGCCCCAGCATTTT	CASSSEDDAPQHF
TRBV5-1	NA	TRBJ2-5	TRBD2	TGCGCCAGCAGCTTGGGAAACGGACTAGCGAACCAAGAGACCCAGTACTTC	CASSLGNGLANQETQYF
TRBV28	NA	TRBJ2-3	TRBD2	TGTGCCAGCAGTTTATGCAAAAGCGGGAGGTGGGCCCTCCCAGATACGCAGTATTTT	CASSLCKSGRWALPDTQYF
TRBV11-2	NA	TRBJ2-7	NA	TGTGCCAGCACCGGACTGCCAGGCCCGTCCTACGAGCAGTACTTC	CASTGLPGPSYEQYF
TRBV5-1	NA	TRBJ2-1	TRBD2	TGCGCCAGCAGCGAGTTGAGCGGGGAGAAGCAGTTCTTC	CASSELSGEKQFF
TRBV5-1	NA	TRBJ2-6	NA	TGCGCCAGCAGCTTGGGCTTGGAAGCTGGGGCCAACGTCCTGACTTTC	CASSLGLEAGANVLTF
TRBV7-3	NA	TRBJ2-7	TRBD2	TGTGCCAGCAGCTCCAGACTAGCGGGGGAATACGAGCAGTACTTC	CASSSRLAGEYEQYF
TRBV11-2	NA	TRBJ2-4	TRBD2	TGTGCCAGCAGCTTAGGAGCAGGGGCTAGCGGGAGGGTTCAGTACTTC	CASSLGAGASGRVQYF
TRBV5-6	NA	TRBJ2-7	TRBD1	TGTGCCAGCAGCTTCCGAATCCGACAGGGGGATTTTTACGAGCAGTACTTC	CASSFRIRQGDFYEQYF
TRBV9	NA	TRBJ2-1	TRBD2	TGTGCCAGCAGCTTCTTAGCGGGAAGCTCCTACAATGAGCAGTTCTTC	CASSFLAGSSYNEQFF
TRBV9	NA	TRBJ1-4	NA	TGTGCCAGCAGCGTACAACCCCTTGCAACTAATGAAAAACTGTTTTTT	CASSVQPLATNEKLFF
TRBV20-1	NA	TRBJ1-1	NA	TGCAGTGCCGCTGGACCGATTGAAGCTTTCTTT	CSAAGPIEAFF
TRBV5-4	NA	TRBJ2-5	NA	TGTGCCAGCACACCAACGGGAAGCCAAGAGACCCAGTACTTC	CASTPTGSQETQYF
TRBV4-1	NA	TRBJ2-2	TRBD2	TGCGCCAGCAGCCAAGAACTAGCGTCCGGGGAGCTGTTTTTT	CASSQELASGELFF